This T cell receptor beta chain appears in the sequencing data of a study of T cell responses to AZD1222 COVID-19 vaccine. General study findings and limits: Spike-wide vaccine-associated CD4 TCRs dominated at 160-218 and 743-854.

The V gene lost 8 bases and the J gene lost 0 bases, with 20 bases spanning the gap. Germline-derived CDR1 and CDR2 are SNHLY and FYNNEI. The CDR3 is 17 amino acids. To note about this clone: Its target is unknown.

The repertoire was sequenced with immunoSEQ multiplex PCR; TCRdb's copy has only in-frame clones and lacks some. The table shows some 150,000 clones, with about 92% occurring only once. J is TRBJ1-5 and V is TRBV2; D is perhaps TRBD1 (5 bases). The origin of this receptor is an adult in good health. Sequenced material: peripheral blood, taken on day 0 of AZD1222 vaccination. In DNA form, the CDR3 reads TGTGCCAGCCGAGCCCCAGTGGGGGGGAATAGCAATCAGCCCCAGCATTTT. This translates into CASRAPVGGNSNQPQHF.